Each of the 26 T cell receptor beta chains below was sequenced from the same sample in a study of control samples from healthy donors and cancer patients. Data came from immunoSEQ multiplex PCR; TCRdb stores just in-frame clones and leaves some out. The sample gives 130,000 to 150,000 clones, about 91% of which show up once; 3.2% is in the top ten. The source material was blood. The receptors stem from a man aged 30-40 years in good health.

The V gene is TRBV19, the J gene TRBJ1-1; 7 bases are a match to TRBD1. The CDR3 covers 13 residues. V dropped 4 bases and J dropped 11; count of bases not matched to a gene: 10. Germline assignment: CDR1 LNHDA and CDR2 SQIVND (reference sequence). The CDR3 reads CASSKETGIEAFF. The CDR3 coding sequence is TGTGCCAGTAGTAAAGAGACAGGGATAGAGGCTTTCTTT.

The chain carries TRBV6-1 and TRBJ2-4; D call uncertain. Germline V CDR1 and CDR2: MNHNS, SASEGT. There are 15 residues in the CDR3. V lost 5 bases to trimming and J lost 2 bases, with 13 bases between them. The CDR3 sequence is CASSTSDIPKNIQYF. DNA of the CDR3: TGTGCCAGCAGTACATCAGACATTCCCAAAAACATTCAGTACTTC.

This clone occurred a few times. The rearrangement uses TRBV5-1 and TRBJ2-1; TRBD2 matches 12 bases. This CDR3 comprises 14 residues. Looked up from germline, CDR1 is SGHRS and CDR2 is YFSETQ. J was trimmed by 7 bases and V by 5 bases; bases with no gene match: 4. The CDR3 loop is CASSRTSGANEQFF. The CDR3 nucleotides are TGCGCCAGCAGTCGGACTAGCGGGGCTAATGAGCAGTTCTTC.

V and J are TRBV29-1 and TRBJ1-1; D is unclear. The CDR3 has 13 amino acids. V was trimmed by 4 bases and J by 0 bases, leaving 9 bases between them. CDR1 and CDR2 from the germline V gene are SQVTM and ANQGSEA. The CDR3 protein is CSVANRMNTEAFF. CDR3 DNA sequence: TGCAGCGTTGCGAACAGAATGAACACTGAAGCTTTCTTT.

The V call is TRBV28, the J call TRBJ2-7; possibly TRBD2 for D (6 bases). The V gene's germline CDR1 is MDHEN and CDR2 SYDVKM. The CDR3 runs 15 residues. V was cut by 5 bases and J by 1 base, with 15 bases left in between. CDR3 nucleotide sequence: TGTGCCAGCAGTCCCCCAAGGGAGGCTTCCTACGAGCAGTACTTC. This sequence encodes CASSPPREASYEQYF. Drawing the rest from reference TRBV28 and TRBJ2-7, the complete variable domain is DVKVTQSSRYLVKRTGEKVFLECVQDMDHENMFWYRQDPGLGLRLIYFSYDVKMKEKGDIPEGYSVSREKKERFSLILESASTNQTSMYLCASSPPREASYEQYFGPGTRLTVT.

This clone was seen just once. The V call is TRBV28, the J call TRBJ2-1; 10 bases are shared with TRBD2. V was pared by 10 bases and J by 5 bases, with 5 bases of the junction left unmatched. The germline V gene encodes CDR1 MDHEN and CDR2 SYDVKM. This CDR3 is built from 13 residues. The CDR3, as DNA: TGTGCCACCGTAGCGGGGGGAAACAATGAGCAGTTCTTC. Protein product: CATVAGGNNEQFF.

A few counts support this clone. This sequence joins TRBV18 and TRBJ2-3; 8 bases fit TRBD2. This CDR3 comprises 16 residues. With 3 bases clipped from V and 8 bases from J, the junction kept 13 bases outside the gene matches. Germline V gene sequence: CDR1 KGHSH, CDR2 LQKENI. The CDR3 here is CASSPPGAGGIRTQYF. The CDR3 region has the DNA TGTGCCAGCTCACCCCCAGGCGCGGGGGGTATCCGTACGCAGTATTTT.

V is TRBV19 and J is TRBJ1-3; 9 bases map to TRBD1. V gave up 7 bases and J gave up 2 bases; unmatched junction bases: 9. Germline values: CDR1 LNHDA, CDR2 SQIVND (reference sequence). The length of the CDR3 is 16 residues. CDR3 protein: CASKPTGTGTGNTIYF. CDR3 sequence (DNA): TGTGCCAGTAAACCGACCGGGACAGGGACTGGAAACACCATATATTTT.

The rearrangement links TRBV15 to TRBJ2-7; TRBD2 aligns across 7 bases. The germline CDR1 and CDR2 sequences are LNHNV and YYDKDF (reference sequence). The CDR3 consists of 13 residues. V lost 2 bases to trimming and J lost 7 bases; unmatched junction nucleotides: 5. The CDR3 nucleotides are TGTGCCACCAGCAGAAGTCGGCGGGGGGAGCAGTACTTC. It specifies CATSRSRRGEQYF. Combining the CDR3 with reference TRBV15 and TRBJ2-7 gives the whole variable domain DAMVIQNPRYQVTQFGKPVTLSCSQTLNHNVMYWYQQKSSQAPKLLFHYYDKDFNNEADTPDNFQSRRPNTSFCFLDIRSPGLGDTAMYLCATSRSRRGEQYFGPGTRLTVT.

This chain joins TRBV4-1 and TRBJ2-3, with 11 bases that match TRBD2. CDR1 and CDR2 (germline): MGHRA, YSYEKL. Unmatched junction bases numbered 3, after V lost 1 base and J lost 6 bases. The CDR3 extends over 15 amino acids. CDR3 DNA sequence: TGCGCCAGCAGCCAAGCGGCTAGCGGGGGGGATACGCAGTATTTT. Protein sequence: CASSQAASGGDTQYF.

This sequence joins TRBV6-5 and TRBJ2-1; 12 bases line up with TRBD2. Germline CDR1 reads MNHEY; CDR2 reads SVGAGI. Losses at the gene ends were 2 bases for V and 8 bases for J; bases not matched to a gene: 7. The CDR3 spans 16 residues. As DNA, the CDR3 is TGTGCCAGCAGTTACAGTGCTAGCGGGGGGGCCGATGAGCAGTTCTTC. It is translated as CASSYSASGGADEQFF.

As DNA, the CDR3 is TGTGCCAGCAGTATCGGACCAGATACGCAGTATTTT. Translating it yields CASSIGPDTQYF. The V call is TRBV27, the J call TRBJ2-3; D gene ambiguous. The CDR3 covers 12 residues. Per the germline V gene, CDR1 is MNHEY and CDR2 is SMNVEV (reference sequence). V lost 5 bases to trimming and J lost 4 bases, with 7 bases between them.

The chain employs TRBV3-1 (or the pseudogene TRBV3-2) and TRBJ2-7; D is undetermined. Between the trimmed V and J ends, which lost 0 bases and 4 bases, there was a span of 7 bases. Germline V gene lookup returns CDR1 LGHDT and CDR2 YNNKEL (reference sequence). This CDR3 is 13 amino acids long. The CDR3 sequence is CASSQDQLYEQYF. CDR3 coding DNA: TGTGCCAGCAGCCAAGATCAATTATACGAGCAGTACTTC.

The chain carries TRBV6-1 and TRBJ2-1; D uncertain. The germline V and J ends were trimmed by 2 bases and 6 bases, with 8 bases remaining between them. The CDR3 has 13 residues. Germline V gene sequence: CDR1 MNHNS, CDR2 SASEGT. The CDR3 is CASSELVTNEQFF. The CDR3 coding sequence is TGTGCCAGCAGTGAACTAGTTACCAATGAGCAGTTCTTC.

This chain links TRBV11-1 with TRBJ2-7; D ambiguous. CDR3 length equals 11 residues. Trimming took 3 bases from V and 5 from J, leaving 5 bases between them. CDR1 is SGHAT, CDR2 FQDESV, per germline (reference sequence). CDR3 in amino acids: CASSFGHEQYF. The CDR3 DNA reads as TGTGCCAGCAGCTTTGGCCACGAGCAGTACTTC.

The rearrangement joins TRBV7-3 to TRBJ1-1; D may be TRBD1 (6 bases). The CDR3 consists of 15 residues. The germline V gene has CDR1 SGHTA and CDR2 FQGTGA. Trimming cost V 6 bases and J 1 base, with 15 bases left between them. Here the CDR3 DNA reads TGTGCCAGCAGTCCGACAGGCGAGGGGAACACTGAAGCTTTCTTT. The encoded protein is CASSPTGEGNTEAFF.

In this sample, this clone turned up a few times. This chain links TRBV27 with TRBJ2-7; TRBD2 matches at 7 bases. Losses at the gene ends were 2 bases for V and 3 bases for J; bases not matched to a gene: 7. CDR1 is MNHEY and CDR2 is SMNVEV in the germline V gene (reference sequence). The CDR3 contains 15 residues. The CDR3 DNA reads as TGTGCCAGCAGTTTAGCGGGGGAGCATCACTACGAGCAGTACTTC. Encoded protein: CASSLAGEHHYEQYF.

This rearrangement joins TRBV4-1 to TRBJ2-7; 7 bases agree with TRBD1. The CDR3 length is 14 residues. CDR1 MGHRA and CDR2 YSYEKL come from the germline V gene. V gave up 4 bases and J gave up 0 bases; unmatched junction bases: 3. The CDR3 protein is CASSPRDSSYEQYF. In nucleotides, the CDR3 is TGCGCCAGCAGCCCCCGGGACAGCTCCTACGAGCAGTACTTC.

This chain uses TRBV6-6 with TRBJ1-3; TRBD1 matches at 8 bases. J lost 0 bases, V lost 11 bases, and 3 bases had no gene match. The germline CDR1 and CDR2 sequences are MNHNY and SVGAGI (reference sequence). The CDR3 length is 13 residues. This CDR3 is CAGTGGSGNTIYF. In DNA, the CDR3 is TGTGCCGGAACAGGGGGCTCTGGAAACACCATATATTTT.

CDR3 in DNA: TGTGCCAGCAGCTTAAAACTGTACGGTGAAGCTTTCTTT. Protein product: CASSLKLYGEAFF. The rearrangement joins TRBV13 to TRBJ1-1, with no clear D. The germline CDR1 and CDR2 sequences are PRHDT and FYEKMQ (reference sequence). Trimming removed 2 bases from V and 7 bases from J, with 11 bases in between. The CDR3 length is 13 residues.

V and J are TRBV10-3 and TRBJ2-1; 7 nucleotides agree with TRBD2. CDR1 and CDR2 (germline): ENHRY, SYGVKD. The CDR3 contains 12 residues. CDR3 region: CATGGGYNEQFF. CDR3 DNA: TGTGCAACGGGCGGGGGCTACAATGAGCAGTTCTTC.

J is TRBJ2-3 and V is TRBV29-1; D is undetermined. Germline V gene lookup returns CDR1 SQVTM and CDR2 ANQGSEA. Deletions cut 6 bases from V and 0 bases from J, with 13 bases between. The CDR3 spans 14 residues. The CDR3 loop reads CSVQWADSTDTQYF. The DNA of the CDR3 is TGCAGCGTCCAATGGGCTGATAGCACAGATACGCAGTATTTT.

The V call is TRBV28, the J call TRBJ1-2; 9 nucleotides align to TRBD1. V was pared by 6 bases and J by 8 bases, with 4 bases of the junction left unmatched. CDR1 and CDR2 from the germline V gene are MDHEN and SYDVKM. This CDR3 spans 12 amino acids. CDR3 amino acids: CASRTGGRGYTF. CDR3 DNA: TGTGCCAGCAGAACAGGGGGCCGAGGCTACACCTTC.

The chain recombines TRBV27 with TRBJ2-1; D not resolved. Germline lookup yields CDR1 MNHEY and CDR2 SMNVEV (reference sequence). V was pared by 0 bases and J by 8 bases, with 8 bases between. CDR3 length: 13 amino acids. DNA of the CDR3: TGTGCCAGCAGTTTATCAGGGTACGATGAGCAGTTCTTC. It translates to CASSLSGYDEQFF.

The count of this clone is one. The chain carries TRBV7-3 and TRBJ2-1; TRBD2 matches 7 bases. The germline gives CDR1 SGHTA, CDR2 FQGTGA. The junction had 4 bases not matched to a gene; V was cut back by 1 base and J by 1 base. This CDR3 has 16 residues. The CDR3 loop is CASSLSGGGSYNEQFF. In DNA form, the CDR3 reads TGTGCCAGCAGCTTAAGCGGCGGGGGTTCCTACAATGAGCAGTTCTTC.

This rearrangement joins TRBV10-3 to TRBJ1-5; a possible D gene is TRBD1 (6 bases). CDR1 and CDR2 from the germline V gene are ENHRY and SYGVKD. The CDR3 has 16 residues. The germline V and J ends were trimmed by 10 bases and 7 bases, with 26 bases remaining between them. The DNA of the CDR3 is TGTGCCACCGAAGACGGAGGGGGTATGGGATGGCAGCCCCAGCATTTT. Translating it yields CATEDGGGMGWQPQHF.